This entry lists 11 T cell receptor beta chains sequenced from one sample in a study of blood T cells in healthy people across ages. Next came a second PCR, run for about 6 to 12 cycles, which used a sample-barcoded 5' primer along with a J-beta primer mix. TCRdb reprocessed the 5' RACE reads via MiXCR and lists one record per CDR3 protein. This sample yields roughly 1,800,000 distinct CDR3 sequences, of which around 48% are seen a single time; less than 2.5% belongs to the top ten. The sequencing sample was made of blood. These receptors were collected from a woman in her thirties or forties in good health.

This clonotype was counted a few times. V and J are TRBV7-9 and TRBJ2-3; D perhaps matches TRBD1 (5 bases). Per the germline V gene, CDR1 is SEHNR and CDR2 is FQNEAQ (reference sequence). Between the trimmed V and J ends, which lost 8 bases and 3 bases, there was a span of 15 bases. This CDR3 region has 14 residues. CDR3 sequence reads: CASGVPGLTDTQYF. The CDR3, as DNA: TGTGCCAGCGGAGTCCCAGGGTTGACAGATACGCAGTATTTT.

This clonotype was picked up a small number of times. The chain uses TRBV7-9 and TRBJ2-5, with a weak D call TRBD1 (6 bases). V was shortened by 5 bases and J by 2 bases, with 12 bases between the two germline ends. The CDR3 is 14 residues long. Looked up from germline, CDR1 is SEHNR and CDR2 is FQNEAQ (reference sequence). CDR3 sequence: CASSQITGQETQYF. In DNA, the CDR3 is TGTGCCAGCAGCCAGATCACAGGGCAAGAGACCCAGTACTTC.

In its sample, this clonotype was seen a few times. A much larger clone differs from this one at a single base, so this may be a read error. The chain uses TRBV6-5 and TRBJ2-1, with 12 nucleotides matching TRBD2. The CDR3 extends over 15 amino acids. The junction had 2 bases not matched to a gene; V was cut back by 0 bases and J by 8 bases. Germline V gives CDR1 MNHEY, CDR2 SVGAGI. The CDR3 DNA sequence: TGTGCCAGCAGTTACTCGACTAGCGGGGGCCATGAGCAGTTCTTC. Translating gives CASSYSTSGGHEQFF.

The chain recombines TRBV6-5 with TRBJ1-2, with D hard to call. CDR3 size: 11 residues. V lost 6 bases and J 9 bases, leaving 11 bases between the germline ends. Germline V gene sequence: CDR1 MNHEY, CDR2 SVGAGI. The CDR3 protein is CASSRSGSYTF. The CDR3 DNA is TGTGCCAGCAGCCGCTCGGGTAGCTACACCTTC.

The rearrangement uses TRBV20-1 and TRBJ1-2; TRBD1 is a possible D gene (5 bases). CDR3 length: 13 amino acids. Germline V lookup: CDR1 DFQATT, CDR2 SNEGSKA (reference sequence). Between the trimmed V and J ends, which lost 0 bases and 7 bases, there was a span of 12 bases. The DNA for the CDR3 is TGCAGTGCTAGAGATGCGCAGGGCGGTGGCTACACCTTC. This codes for CSARDAQGGGYTF.

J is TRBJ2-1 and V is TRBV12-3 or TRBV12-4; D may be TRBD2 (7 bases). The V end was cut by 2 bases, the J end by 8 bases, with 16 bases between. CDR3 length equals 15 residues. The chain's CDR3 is CASSLLGGGQDEQFF. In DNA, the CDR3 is TGTGCCAGCAGTTTATTGGGGGGGGGCCAGGATGAGCAGTTCTTC.

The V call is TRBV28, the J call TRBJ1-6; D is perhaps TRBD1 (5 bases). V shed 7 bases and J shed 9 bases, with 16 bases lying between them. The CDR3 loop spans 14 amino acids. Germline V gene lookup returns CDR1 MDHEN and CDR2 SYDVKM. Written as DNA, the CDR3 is TGTGCCAGCACCACGGGGGGGAGCGGTTCACCCCTCCACTTT. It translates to CASTTGGSGSPLHF.

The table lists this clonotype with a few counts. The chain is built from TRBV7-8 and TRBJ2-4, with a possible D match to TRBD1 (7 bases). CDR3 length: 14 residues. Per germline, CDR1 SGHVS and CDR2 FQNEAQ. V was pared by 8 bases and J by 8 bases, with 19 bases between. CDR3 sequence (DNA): TGTGCCAGCGGCCTCAGGGGGGTAGGGTACATTCAGTACTTC. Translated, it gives CASGLRGVGYIQYF.

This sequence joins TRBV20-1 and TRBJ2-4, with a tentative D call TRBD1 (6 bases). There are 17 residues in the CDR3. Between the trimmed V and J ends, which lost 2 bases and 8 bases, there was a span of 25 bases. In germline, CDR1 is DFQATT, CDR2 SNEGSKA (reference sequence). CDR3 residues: CSARIKVHRDKIHIQYF. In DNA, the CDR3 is TGCAGTGCTAGAATCAAAGTACACCGGGACAAAATACACATTCAGTACTTC.

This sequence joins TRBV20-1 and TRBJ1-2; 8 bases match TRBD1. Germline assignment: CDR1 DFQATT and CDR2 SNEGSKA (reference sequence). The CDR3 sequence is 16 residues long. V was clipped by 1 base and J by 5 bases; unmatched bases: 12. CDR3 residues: CSARVPPQGALYGYTF. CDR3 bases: TGCAGTGCTAGAGTGCCACCCCAGGGGGCGCTGTATGGCTACACCTTC.

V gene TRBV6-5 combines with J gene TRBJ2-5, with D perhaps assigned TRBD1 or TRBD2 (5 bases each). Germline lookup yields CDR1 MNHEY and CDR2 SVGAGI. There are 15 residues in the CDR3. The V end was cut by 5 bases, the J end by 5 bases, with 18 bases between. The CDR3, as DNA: TGTGCCAGCAGTCTCACGGGACCGGGGCAGGAGACCCAGTACTTC. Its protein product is CASSLTGPGQETQYF.